A single sample gave rise to the 32 T cell receptor beta chains below, sequenced in a study of cytomegalovirus exposure and HLA in healthy donors. Clones were sequenced by immunoSEQ multiplex PCR, and TCRdb holds only the in-frame ones, with some missing. Here the sample spans 90,000 to 150,000 clones, around 87% being singletons. The sample comprised PBMCs. These receptors originate from a woman aged 18-29 years in good health and CMV-seropositive.

Here the CDR3 reads CASSFQAGNTGELFF. DNA for the CDR3: TGTGCCAGCAGCTTTCAGGCGGGGAACACCGGGGAGCTGTTTTTT. The chain employs TRBV7-2 and TRBJ2-2; D might be TRBD2 (5 bases). The CDR3 extends over 15 amino acids. Germline V CDR1 and CDR2: SGHTA, FQGNSA. V was clipped by 3 bases and J by 1 base, with 9 bases between them.

A few counts support this clone. The chain recombines TRBV5-6 with TRBJ1-1; unclear D gene. Germline assignment: CDR1 SGHDT and CDR2 YYEEEE. The germline V and J ends were trimmed by 7 bases and 1 base, with 14 bases remaining between them. The CDR3 is 14 amino acids. CDR3 loop: CASSPGRSNTEAFF. CDR3 sequence (DNA): TGTGCCAGCTCCCCCGGGAGGTCGAACACTGAAGCTTTCTTT. The whole variable domain, remainder taken from reference TRBV5-6 and TRBJ1-1, is DAGVTQSPTHLIKTRGQQVTLRCSPKSGHDTVSWYQQALGQGPQFIFQYYEEEERQRGNFPDRFSGHQFPNYSSELNVNALLLGDSALYLCASSPGRSNTEAFFGQGTRLTVV.

This chain connects TRBV19 to TRBJ1-6; D gene uncertain. Germline V gives CDR1 LNHDA, CDR2 SQIVND (reference sequence). Trimming cost V 5 bases and J 9 bases, with 5 bases left between them. This CDR3 has 11 residues. CDR3 sequence (DNA): TGTGCCAGTAGTTCGGGTTCACCCCTCCACTTT. Its protein product is CASSSGSPLHF.

The chain couples TRBV5-3 to TRBJ1-2, with 9 bases that match TRBD1. TRBV5-3 is sorted into the ORF group, with uncertain function. This CDR3 has 17 residues. The V gene end was trimmed by 5 bases and the J gene end by 1 base; junction bases not matched to a gene: 12. The CDR3 loop is CARRWPGQGKSNYGYTF. In DNA, the CDR3 is TGTGCCAGAAGGTGGCCGGGACAGGGCAAAAGTAACTATGGCTACACCTTC.

The chain joins TRBV5-4 to TRBJ1-1; TRBD1 might be the D (5 bases). V was pared by 4 bases and J by 0 bases, with 13 bases between. The CDR3 runs to 15 residues. The V gene's germline CDR1 is SGHNT and CDR2 YYREEE (reference sequence). CDR3 region: CASSTSDRLNTEAFF. DNA of the CDR3: TGTGCCAGCAGCACCTCCGACAGATTGAACACTGAAGCTTTCTTT.

V gene TRBV20-1 combines with J gene TRBJ1-1; 7 nucleotides agree with TRBD1. Germline-derived CDR1 and CDR2 are DFQATT and SNEGSKA (reference sequence). The CDR3 runs to 11 residues. V shed 8 bases and J 3 bases; nucleotides not matched to a gene: 3. The CDR3 DNA reads TGCAGTATACAGGGGTACACTGAAGCTTTCTTT. Protein product: CSIQGYTEAFF.

This clone came up a few times. The chain employs TRBV5-4 and TRBJ1-6; D remains ambiguous. The CDR3 is made up of 14 amino acids. The germline V gene has CDR1 SGHNT and CDR2 YYREEE (reference sequence). Trimming removed 2 bases at V and 5 bases at J, with 8 bases between. The CDR3 region has the DNA TGTGCCAGCAGCTTCTTTCGGGATAATTCACCCCTCCACTTT. Its protein is CASSFFRDNSPLHF.

The CDR3 DNA reads as TGTGCCAGCAGCTTGACAGGGGATAATGAGCAGTTCTTC. Translated, it gives CASSLTGDNEQFF. V is TRBV7-3 and J is TRBJ2-1; TRBD1 matches 8 bases. The CDR3 is 13 residues long. The V segment lost 3 bases and the J segment 7 bases; nucleotides outside the gene matches: 2. Per germline, CDR1 SGHTA and CDR2 FQGTGA.

The gene calls are TRBV5-1 and TRBJ1-4, with a tentative D call TRBD1 (5 bases). The CDR3 contains 15 residues. V was cut by 4 bases and J by 7 bases, with 17 bases left in between. Germline CDR1 is SGHRS and CDR2 is YFSETQ. CDR3: CASSVARVSGEKLFF. The CDR3 DNA reads as TGCGCCAGCAGCGTAGCCAGGGTGTCCGGTGAAAAACTGTTTTTT.

The chain is built from TRBV7-9 and TRBJ1-2; D may be TRBD1 (5 bases). Trimming stripped 5 bases from V and 7 bases from J, with 14 bases between. Germline assignment: CDR1 SEHNR and CDR2 FQNEAQ (reference sequence). The CDR3 runs 13 residues. CDR3 DNA sequence: TGTGCCAGCAGCGACCAGGGAATGAGTGGCTACACCTTC. As protein: CASSDQGMSGYTF.

The chain employs TRBV7-3 and TRBJ1-1, with 10 bases matching TRBD1. The length of the CDR3 is 13 residues. Looked up from germline, CDR1 is SGHTA and CDR2 is FQGTGA. V shed 5 bases, J shed 11 bases, and the junction held 8 bases outside the gene matches. CDR3 DNA: TGTGCCAGCAGCCCTTGGACAGGGGGGGTCGCTTTCTTT. Its protein is CASSPWTGGVAFF.

This chain uses TRBV6-1 with TRBJ1-1; 7 bases match TRBD1. The germline V gene has CDR1 MNHNS and CDR2 SASEGT. The CDR3 has 14 amino acids. The junction had 2 bases not matched to a gene; V was cut back by 1 base and J by 3 bases. The CDR3 DNA is TGTGCCAGCAGTGAAGACAGGGGAGACACTGAAGCTTTCTTT. Translating it yields CASSEDRGDTEAFF.

This clone was detected a few times. The chain recombines TRBV4-1 with TRBJ1-5; no clear D gene. V was cut by 8 bases and J by 8 bases, with 19 bases left in between. The CDR3 covers 14 residues. Germline CDR1 reads MGHRA; CDR2 reads YSYEKL. The CDR3 here is CASVPHHLREPQHF. Here the CDR3 DNA reads TGCGCCAGCGTCCCACACCATCTCCGGGAGCCCCAGCATTTT.

The gene calls are TRBV7-2 and TRBJ2-4; 11 bases line up with TRBD2. V was clipped by 4 bases and J by 1 base; unmatched bases: 9. This CDR3 is 18 amino acids long. Per the germline V gene, CDR1 is SGHTA and CDR2 is FQGNSA. The CDR3 is CASSSHLAGGSAKNIQYF. CDR3 in DNA: TGTGCCAGCAGCTCACACTTAGCGGGGGGGTCGGCCAAAAACATTCAGTACTTC.

This clone has only a few counts. This chain joins TRBV30 and TRBJ1-1, with TRBD1 as a possible D gene (5 bases). The V gene's germline CDR1 is GTSNPN and CDR2 SVGIG (reference sequence). This CDR3 is 12 amino acids long. Trimming took off 2 bases at V and 4 bases at J, with 8 bases between the two ends. CDR3 residues: CAWSRGFTEAFF. CDR3 in DNA: TGTGCCTGGAGTCGGGGGTTCACTGAAGCTTTCTTT.

The chain recombines TRBV18 with TRBJ2-4; 8 nucleotides match TRBD1. The CDR3 length is 18 residues. The trim removed 6 bases at V and 0 bases at J, leaving 13 bases unmatched. Looked up from germline, CDR1 is KGHSH and CDR2 is LQKENI. CDR3 in amino acids: CASSPGTGRPLAKNIQYF. As DNA, the CDR3 is TGTGCCAGCTCGCCCGGGACAGGCCGACCCCTAGCCAAAAACATTCAGTACTTC.

The chain carries TRBV7-3 and TRBJ2-3; the match to TRBD2 covers 7 bases. CDR3 length equals 14 residues. V shed 5 bases and J 6 bases; nucleotides not matched to a gene: 8. From germline, CDR1 is SGHTA and CDR2 FQGTGA. CDR3 sequence (DNA): TGTGCCAGCAGCCTCCTGGGGGGGGAGGATACGCAGTATTTT. It encodes CASSLLGGEDTQYF.

The V and J genes are TRBV2 and TRBJ1-1, with D maybe TRBD1 (6 bases). Trimming stripped 7 bases from V and 1 base from J, with 13 bases between. There are 14 residues in the CDR3. In germline, CDR1 is SNHLY, CDR2 FYNNEI. The CDR3 sequence: CASKTDRRNTEAFF. CDR3 nucleotide sequence: TGTGCCAGCAAAACGGACAGACGGAACACTGAAGCTTTCTTT. Full variable domain (remainder filled in from reference TRBV2 and TRBJ1-1): EPEVTQTPSHQVTQMGQEVILRCVPISNHLYFYWYRQILGQKVEFLVSFYNNEISEKSEIFDDQFSVERPDGSNFTLKIRSTKLEDSAMYFCASKTDRRNTEAFFGQGTRLTVV.

V and J are TRBV30 and TRBJ2-7, with TRBD2 as a possible D gene (5 bases). The germline V gene has CDR1 GTSNPN and CDR2 SVGIG (reference sequence). The CDR3 is 13 residues long. Trimming removed 5 bases at V and 0 bases at J, with 11 bases between. CDR3 in DNA: TGTGCCTGGTCGGAGCGGAGCTCCTACGAGCAGTACTTC. This translates into CAWSERSSYEQYF.

The rearrangement joins TRBV28 to TRBJ1-2, with TRBD1 identical over 9 bases. Germline CDR1 and CDR2: MDHEN and SYDVKM. The CDR3 extends over 14 amino acids. The trim removed 5 bases at V and 6 bases at J, leaving 7 bases unmatched. CDR3 DNA: TGTGCCAGCAGTGCCCCTGGGACAGGGCATGGCTACACCTTC. Translating gives CASSAPGTGHGYTF.

V and J are TRBV11-3 and TRBJ2-7; 7 positions match TRBD1. The trim removed 1 base at V and 4 bases at J, leaving 4 bases unmatched. CDR3 length: 14 amino acids. In germline, CDR1 is SGHNT, CDR2 YENEEA. The CDR3 loop is CASSLGQGVYEQYF. The CDR3 nucleotides are TGTGCCAGCAGCTTAGGACAGGGTGTGTACGAGCAGTACTTC.

The V call is TRBV5-8, the J call TRBJ1-1; TRBD1 matches at 7 bases. This CDR3 has 13 residues. V was clipped by 0 bases and J by 10 bases; unmatched bases: 6. CDR1 is SGHTS and CDR2 is YDEGEE in the germline V gene. CDR3 sequence (DNA): TGTGCCAGCAGCTTGGTCAGGGGGTACTCAGCTTTCTTT. This translates into CASSLVRGYSAFF.

There are a few counts of this clone. The V gene is TRBV14, the J gene TRBJ1-1; D call uncertain. Trimming shortened V by 6 bases and J by 0 bases, and 5 bases separated the two germline ends. The CDR3 length is 12 residues. CDR1 is SGHDN and CDR2 is FVKESK in the germline V gene. CDR3 bases: TGTGCCAGCAGGGGCATGAACACTGAAGCTTTCTTT. Translated: CASRGMNTEAFF.

The chain uses TRBV5-1 and TRBJ1-3; 7 bases map to TRBD1. The germline CDR1 and CDR2 sequences are SGHRS and YFSETQ. The CDR3 sequence is 16 residues long. Losses at the gene ends were 0 bases for V and 5 bases for J; bases not matched to a gene: 8. The CDR3 reads CASSLGDRTHRNTIYF. In DNA, the CDR3 is TGCGCCAGCAGCTTGGGGGACAGAACACATCGAAACACCATATATTTT.

The gene calls are TRBV6-6 and TRBJ1-2; D gene uncertain. The CDR3 runs 14 residues. Germline V CDR1 and CDR2: MNHNY, SVGAGI (reference sequence). V lost 0 bases to trimming and J lost 1 base, with 6 bases between them. CDR3 in amino acids: CASSYSGSNYGYTF. CDR3 nucleotide sequence: TGTGCCAGCAGTTACTCGGGCAGTAACTATGGCTACACCTTC.

This clone was recorded a few times. V gene TRBV27 combines with J gene TRBJ1-1; 7 nucleotides match TRBD1. The germline V gene encodes CDR1 MNHEY and CDR2 SMNVEV (reference sequence). J was trimmed by 1 base and V by 4 bases; bases with no gene match: 3. The CDR3 is 14 amino acids. This CDR3 reads CASSWGQPNTEAFF. CDR3 sequence (DNA): TGTGCCAGCAGTTGGGGACAGCCGAACACTGAAGCTTTCTTT.

This chain connects TRBV4-3 to TRBJ1-3; 7 nucleotides agree with TRBD1. CDR3 size: 17 residues. Germline V gene sequence: CDR1 LGHNA, CDR2 YSLEER. V shed 1 base and J 5 bases; nucleotides not matched to a gene: 11. CDR3 sequence (DNA): TGCGCCAGCAGCCAAGGGACAGGCCCTATTACGAGAAACACCATATATTTT. It codes for CASSQGTGPITRNTIYF.

The chain links TRBV19 to TRBJ1-5; no clear D. With 1 base removed from V and 3 bases from J, the gap between germline ends came to 4 bases. Per the germline V gene, CDR1 is LNHDA and CDR2 is SQIVND (reference sequence). The CDR3 is 13 residues long. The CDR3 DNA reads as TGTGCCAGTAGTATAGCCATCAATCAGCCCCAGCATTTT. It codes for CASSIAINQPQHF. Complete variable domain (other parts from reference TRBV19 and TRBJ1-5): DGGITQSPKYLFRKEGQNVTLSCEQNLNHDAMYWYRQDPGQGLRLIYYSQIVNDFQKGDIAEGYSVSREKKESFPLTVTSAQKNPTAFYLCASSIAINQPQHFGDGTRLSIL.

A note on this clone: One end of the junction fails to match germline, which may point to a read error. The J gene is TRBJ2-6, the V gene TRBV18; 7 nucleotides line up with TRBD1. The CDR3 has 15 amino acids. CDR1 and CDR2 (germline): KGHSH, LQKENI. CDR3 nucleotides: TGTGCCAGCTCTCCACAGGGGTCTGGGGCCAACGTCCTGACTTTC. Encoded protein: CASSPQGSGANVLTF.

The rearrangement links TRBV4-2 to TRBJ1-1; D uncertain. Germline V lookup: CDR1 LGHNA, CDR2 YNFKEQ. The CDR3 extends over 14 amino acids. Trimming shortened V by 3 bases and J by 0 bases, and 8 bases separated the two germline ends. As DNA, the CDR3 is TGTGCCAGCAGCCACCCAACAGTGAACACTGAAGCTTTCTTT. Translated: CASSHPTVNTEAFF.

This chain connects TRBV25-1 to TRBJ1-1, with TRBD1 matching 8 bases. Germline V gene sequence: CDR1 MGHDK, CDR2 SYGVNS. The CDR3 extends over 12 amino acids. Trimming took 9 bases from V and 8 from J; bases not matched to a gene: 8. Written as DNA, the CDR3 is TGTGCCAGTGCTGGGACAGGTACCGAAGCTTTCTTT. Its protein product is CASAGTGTEAFF.

The CDR3 spells CASSFLGQGVYEQYF. CDR3 DNA: TGTGCCAGCAGTTTCTTGGGACAGGGGGTCTACGAGCAGTACTTC. The genes are TRBV6-5 and TRBJ2-7, with 11 bases lining up with TRBD1. J lost 3 bases, V lost 4 bases, and 5 bases had no gene match. The germline V gene encodes CDR1 MNHEY and CDR2 SVGAGI. This CDR3 comprises 15 residues.